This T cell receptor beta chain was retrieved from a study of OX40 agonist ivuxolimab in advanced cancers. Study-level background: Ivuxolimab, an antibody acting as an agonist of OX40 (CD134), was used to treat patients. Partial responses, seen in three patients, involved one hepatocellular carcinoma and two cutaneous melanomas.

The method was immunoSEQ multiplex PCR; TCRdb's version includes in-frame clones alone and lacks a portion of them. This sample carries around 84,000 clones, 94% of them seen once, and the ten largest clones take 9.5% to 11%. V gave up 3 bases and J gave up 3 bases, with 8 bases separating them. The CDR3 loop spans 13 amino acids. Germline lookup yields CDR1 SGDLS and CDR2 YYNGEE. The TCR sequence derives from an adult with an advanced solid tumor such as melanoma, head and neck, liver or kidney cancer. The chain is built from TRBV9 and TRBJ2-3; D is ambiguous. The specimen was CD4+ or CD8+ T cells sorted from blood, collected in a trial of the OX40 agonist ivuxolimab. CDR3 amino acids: CASSGTGTDTQYF. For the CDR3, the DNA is TGTGCCAGCAGCGGGACCGGGACAGATACGCAGTATTTT.